This entry lists 25 T cell receptor beta chains sequenced from one sample in a study of long-term antiretroviral therapy in people with HIV. The run of the v3.0 immunoSEQ assay was at survey level. Clones were sequenced by immunoSEQ multiplex PCR, and TCRdb holds only the in-frame ones, with some missing. In the table there are about 24,000 clones, 70% to 85% of which are singletons. The source was unsorted PBMCs, collected 1.2 years after starting antiretroviral therapy. These receptor sequences come from a woman between 40 and 55 years old with HIV.

Here the CDR3 reads CAWSVILGEQFF. CDR3 DNA: TGTGCCTGGAGTGTCATTTTGGGAGAGCAGTTCTTC. V gene TRBV30 combines with J gene TRBJ2-1; D gene ambiguous. The length of the CDR3 is 12 residues. Germline CDR1 reads GTSNPN; CDR2 reads SVGIG (reference sequence). V was trimmed by 0 bases and J by 10 bases, leaving 10 bases between them.

This chain uses TRBV6-5 with TRBJ2-3; no reliable D call. V lost 2 bases to trimming and J lost 0 bases, with 9 bases between them. The CDR3 is 15 residues long. Germline V gives CDR1 MNHEY, CDR2 SVGAGI. CDR3 amino acids: CASSYGDASTDTQYF. CDR3 sequence (DNA): TGTGCCAGCAGTTACGGGGATGCGAGCACAGATACGCAGTATTTT.

This clone came up a few times. V usage is TRBV30 and J usage is TRBJ2-1; no firm D call. The V and J ends lost 3 bases and 6 bases respectively, with 6 bases between them. In germline, CDR1 is GTSNPN, CDR2 SVGIG (reference sequence). This CDR3 is built from 11 residues. The CDR3 region has the DNA TGTGCCTGGAGCGAGCCCAATGAGCAGTTCTTC. It is translated as CAWSEPNEQFF.

This chain connects TRBV19 to TRBJ1-1; TRBD1 is a possible D gene (6 bases). The CDR3 is made up of 15 amino acids. The germline CDR1 and CDR2 sequences are LNHDA and SQIVND (reference sequence). The V end lost 5 bases, the J end lost 4 bases, and 17 bases lay between the germline ends. CDR3 in amino acids: CASSPQQGGFTEAFF. The CDR3 DNA reads TGTGCCAGTAGTCCGCAACAGGGAGGATTCACTGAAGCTTTCTTT.

The chain links TRBV5-6 to TRBJ2-7; no clear D gene. CDR3 length equals 13 residues. Germline CDR1 reads SGHDT; CDR2 reads YYEEEE. Trimming removed 0 bases from V and 5 bases from J, with 9 bases in between. Here the CDR3 DNA reads TGTGCCAGCAGCTTGGTTCCCCTGAACGAGCAGTACTTC. Amino acids: CASSLVPLNEQYF.

The J gene is TRBJ1-1, the V gene TRBV5-5; D is ambiguous. The CDR3 is 12 amino acids. Germline-derived CDR1 and CDR2 are SGHKS and YYEKEE (reference sequence). Trimming left V 2 bases short and J 8 bases short, with 10 bases between. This CDR3 is CASSLTLVEAFF. The CDR3 nucleotides are TGTGCCAGCAGCTTAACGCTGGTCGAAGCTTTCTTT.

A few counts support this clone. The rearrangement joins TRBV19 to TRBJ2-7; TRBD1 matches at 8 bases. The CDR3 is 14 residues long. From germline, CDR1 is LNHDA and CDR2 SQIVND (reference sequence). The J segment lost 2 bases and the V segment lost 6 bases, leaving 6 bases of the junction unmatched. For the CDR3, the DNA is TGTGCCAGTAGGCCCGGACAGGGTCCCTACGAGCAGTACTTC. Protein: CASRPGQGPYEQYF.

J is TRBJ2-5 and V is TRBV7-2; D gene uncertain. The CDR3 spans 13 residues. V was trimmed by 5 bases and J by 3 bases, leaving 10 bases between them. Germline CDR1 SGHTA, CDR2 FQGNSA. CDR3 amino acids: CASSIFREETQYF. In DNA, the CDR3 is TGTGCCAGCAGCATCTTTCGTGAAGAGACCCAGTACTTC.

The chain recombines TRBV2 with TRBJ1-5, with unresolved D. The V end lost 6 bases, the J end lost 7 bases, and 13 bases lay between the germline ends. Per the germline V gene, CDR1 is SNHLY and CDR2 is FYNNEI. The CDR3 has 13 residues. CDR3 coding DNA: TGTGCCAGCAGGGGTACAACAGTGCAGCCCCAGCATTTT. Translation: CASRGTTVQPQHF. Looking up the rest from reference TRBV2 and TRBJ1-5 gives the full variable domain: EPEVTQTPSHQVTQMGQEVILRCVPISNHLYFYWYRQILGQKVEFLVSFYNNEISEKSEIFDDQFSVERPDGSNFTLKIRSTKLEDSAMYFCASRGTTVQPQHFGDGTRLSIL.

The chain combines TRBV19 with TRBJ2-7, with D possibly being TRBD2 (6 bases). The CDR3 has 13 amino acids. The germline V gene has CDR1 LNHDA and CDR2 SQIVND (reference sequence). V lost 8 bases and J 2 bases, leaving 13 bases between the germline ends. The CDR3 is CASSGTEAYEQYF. The CDR3 DNA reads as TGTGCCAGTTCAGGGACTGAAGCCTACGAGCAGTACTTC. The entire variable domain, with the rest obtained from reference TRBV19 and TRBJ2-7, is as follows: DGGITQSPKYLFRKEGQNVTLSCEQNLNHDAMYWYRQDPGQGLRLIYYSQIVNDFQKGDIAEGYSVSREKKESFPLTVTSAQKNPTAFYLCASSGTEAYEQYFGPGTRLTVT.

The rearrangement joins TRBV9 to TRBJ1-1; D unresolved. The CDR3 sequence is 13 residues long. Trimming left V 1 base short and J 1 base short, with 5 bases between. Germline CDR1 SGDLS, CDR2 YYNGEE. CDR3 sequence (DNA): TGTGCCAGCAGCGTATGGAAGAACACTGAAGCTTTCTTT. Translated: CASSVWKNTEAFF.

The chain carries TRBV6-5 and TRBJ2-6; maybe TRBD2 (5 bases). In germline, CDR1 is MNHEY, CDR2 SVGAGI. The CDR3 runs to 14 residues. The ends were cut back, 6 bases at V and 2 bases at J, with 8 bases in the middle. The CDR3: CASRREAGANVLTF. In nucleotides, the CDR3 is TGTGCCAGCAGGAGGGAAGCTGGGGCCAACGTCCTGACTTTC.

There are a few counts of this clone. The chain has TRBV7-8 and TRBJ2-1; D not resolved. This CDR3 is 14 amino acids long. The V gene's germline CDR1 is SGHVS and CDR2 FQNEAQ. V was trimmed by 5 bases and J by 6 bases, leaving 14 bases between them. The CDR3 reads CASSPSLLLNEQFF. The CDR3 bases are TGTGCCAGCAGCCCATCTCTACTCCTCAATGAGCAGTTCTTC.

J is TRBJ2-4 and V is TRBV4-3; 9 bases align to TRBD1. This CDR3 has 18 residues. Trimming removed 0 bases from V and 7 bases from J; junction bases left unmatched: 13. Germline V gene data show CDR1 as LGHNA and CDR2 as YSLEER. The CDR3: CASSQDYGALGTGNIQYF. CDR3 nucleotide sequence: TGCGCCAGCAGCCAAGATTATGGGGCCCTAGGGACAGGGAACATTCAGTACTTC.

This sequence joins TRBV29-1 and TRBJ2-3; no reliable D call. The germline V gene encodes CDR1 SQVTM and CDR2 ANQGSEA. The CDR3 consists of 11 residues. Trimming removed 4 bases from V and 6 bases from J, with 8 bases in between. CDR3 DNA sequence: TGCAGCGTTGTTCCCAGCGATACGCAGTATTTT. Its protein is CSVVPSDTQYF.

This chain joins TRBV29-1 and TRBJ2-1; 11 nucleotides agree with TRBD2. Germline V gives CDR1 SQVTM, CDR2 ANQGSEA. The CDR3 consists of 15 residues. The V gene end was trimmed by 6 bases and the J gene end by 8 bases; junction bases not matched to a gene: 12. CDR3 DNA sequence: TGCAGCGTCCTGCTCATAGCGGGGGGGCCCGATGAGCAGTTCTTC. Translating gives CSVLLIAGGPDEQFF.

This chain joins TRBV5-4 and TRBJ1-1, with no clear D. The CDR3 runs 13 residues. The V and J ends lost 7 bases and 2 bases respectively, with 12 bases between them. CDR1 and CDR2 from the germline V gene are SGHNT and YYREEE (reference sequence). CDR3 nucleotide sequence: TGTGCCAGCGTAAACAGACCCAACACTGAAGCTTTCTTT. It is translated as CASVNRPNTEAFF.

This clone was observed a few times. DNA for the CDR3: TGTGCCAGCAGCCTATCAAACACTGAAGCTTTCTTT. Protein sequence: CASSLSNTEAFF. The rearrangement links TRBV7-9 to TRBJ1-1, with no clear D. V lost 5 bases and J 2 bases, leaving 6 bases between the germline ends. The CDR3 consists of 12 residues. Germline V lookup: CDR1 SEHNR, CDR2 FQNEAQ (reference sequence).

The chain has TRBV5-6 and TRBJ2-2; D is possibly TRBD1 (6 bases). The germline V and J ends were trimmed by 4 bases and 4 bases, with 17 bases remaining between them. There are 16 residues in the CDR3. Germline loops: CDR1 SGHDT, CDR2 YYEEEE. CDR3 sequence (DNA): TGTGCCAGCAGCAGGGGGAGTGTTCGATTCACCGGGGAGCTGTTTTTT. Translation: CASSRGSVRFTGELFF. Filled out from reference TRBV5-6 and TRBJ2-2, the complete variable domain reads DAGVTQSPTHLIKTRGQQVTLRCSPKSGHDTVSWYQQALGQGPQFIFQYYEEEERQRGNFPDRFSGHQFPNYSSELNVNALLLGDSALYLCASSRGSVRFTGELFFGEGSRLTVL.

This clone showed up just once. The rearrangement joins TRBV5-6 to TRBJ1-4; unclear D gene. CDR1 is SGHDT, CDR2 YYEEEE, per germline. This CDR3 comprises 15 residues. V was shortened by 0 bases and J by 5 bases, with 11 bases between the two germline ends. CDR3 sequence reads: CASSLESVRNEKLFF. In DNA, the CDR3 is TGTGCCAGCAGCTTGGAGTCAGTTCGAAATGAAAAACTGTTTTTT.

This clone was detected a few times. The CDR3 sequence is CASSNFNTEAFF. The CDR3 region has the DNA TGTGCCAGCAGCAACTTTAACACTGAAGCTTTCTTT. The chain couples TRBV6-6 to TRBJ1-1; D not resolved. V gave up 6 bases and J gave up 2 bases, with 7 bases separating them. Per the germline V gene, CDR1 is MNHNY and CDR2 is SVGAGI (reference sequence). The CDR3 has 12 residues.

This chain joins TRBV7-9 and TRBJ2-1; D gene ambiguous. Germline V CDR1 and CDR2: SEHNR, FQNEAQ (reference sequence). V dropped 2 bases and J dropped 8 bases, with 7 bases sitting between them. The length of the CDR3 is 12 residues. CDR3 region: CASSLSGHEQFF. CDR3 nucleotides: TGTGCCAGCAGCTTATCTGGCCATGAGCAGTTCTTC.

The chain couples TRBV6-5 to TRBJ1-1; 7 bases align to TRBD1. CDR3 size: 14 residues. Germline V gene data show CDR1 as MNHEY and CDR2 as SVGAGI. Trimming at V came to 6 bases and at J to 4 bases, leaving 8 bases not matched to a gene. The CDR3 DNA reads as TGTGCCAGCAGCCCCCAGGGGGGGTTCACTGAAGCTTTCTTT. This gives the protein CASSPQGGFTEAFF.

V is TRBV7-7 and J is TRBJ1-2; D is ambiguous. This CDR3 has 15 residues. Germline V gene lookup returns CDR1 SSHAT and CDR2 FNYEAQ (reference sequence). V was shortened by 11 bases and J by 1 base, with 20 bases between the two germline ends. CDR3 sequence: CAGRARFPLNYGYTF. The CDR3 nucleotides are TGTGCCGGCCGGGCTCGCTTTCCGCTTAACTATGGCTACACCTTC.

The rearrangement links TRBV5-1 to TRBJ2-2; the D call may be TRBD1 or TRBD2 (5 bases each). The V gene's germline CDR1 is SGHRS and CDR2 YFSETQ. With 7 bases removed from V and 3 bases from J, the gap between germline ends came to 13 bases. This CDR3 region has 14 residues. Written as DNA, the CDR3 is TGCGCCAGCGAGGGGCAGGGCGACACCGGGGAGCTGTTTTTT. Its translation is CASEGQGDTGELFF.